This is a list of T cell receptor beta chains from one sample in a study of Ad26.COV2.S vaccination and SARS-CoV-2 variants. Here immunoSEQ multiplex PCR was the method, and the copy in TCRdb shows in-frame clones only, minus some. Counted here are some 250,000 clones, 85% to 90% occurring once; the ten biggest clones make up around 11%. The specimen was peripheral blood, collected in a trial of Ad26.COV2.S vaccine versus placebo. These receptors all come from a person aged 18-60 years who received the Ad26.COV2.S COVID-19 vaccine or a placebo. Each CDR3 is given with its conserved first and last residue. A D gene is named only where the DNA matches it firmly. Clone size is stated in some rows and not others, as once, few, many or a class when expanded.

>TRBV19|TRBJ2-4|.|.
TGTGCCAGTAGTATAGAAGGGGGACTAAACATTCAGTACTTC
CASSIEGGLNIQYF
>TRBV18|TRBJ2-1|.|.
TGTGCCAGCTCACCCCTTAACAATGAGCAGTTCTTC
CASSPLNNEQFF
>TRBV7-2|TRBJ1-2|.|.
TGTGCCAGCAGCTACACCTCCCGGGGGGGGGACGGCTACACCTTC
CASSYTSRGGDGYTF
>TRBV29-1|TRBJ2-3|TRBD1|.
TGCAGCGTCGGACCTACAGGGGGCGGAAAGCAGTATTTT
CSVGPTGGGKQYF
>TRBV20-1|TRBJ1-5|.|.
TGCAGTGCTAGTCGAGTCGTAGGCAATCAGCCCCAGCATTTT
CSASRVVGNQPQHF
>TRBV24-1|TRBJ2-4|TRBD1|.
TGTGCCACCAGTGATCCGGGGACAGGGGAAGCCAAAAACATTCAGTACTTC
CATSDPGTGEAKNIQYF
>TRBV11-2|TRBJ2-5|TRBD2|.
TGTGCCAGCAGCCGACTAGCGGAAGAGACCCAGTACTTC
CASSRLAEETQYF
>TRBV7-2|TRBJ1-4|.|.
TGTGCCAGCAGCTTCCAGGGGACTAATGAAAAACTGTTTTTT
CASSFQGTNEKLFF
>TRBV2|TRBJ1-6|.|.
TGTGCCAGCTTCGGGATAGGGGGAAGAGATAGGTCACCCCTCCACTTT
CASFGIGGRDRSPLHF
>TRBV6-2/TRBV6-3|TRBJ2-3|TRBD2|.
TGTGCCAGCAGCGGGACTAGAGGGCCCCCCGTCACAGATACGCAGTATTTT
CASSGTRGPPVTDTQYF
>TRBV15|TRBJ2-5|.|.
TGTGCCACCAGCAGAGGCCCTCGGACGGGCCAAGAGACCCAGTACTTC
CATSRGPRTGQETQYF
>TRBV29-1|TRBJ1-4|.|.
TGCAGCGTTCGAGGGGGAACTAATGAAAAACTGTTTTTT
CSVRGGTNEKLFF
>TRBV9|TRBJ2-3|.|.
TGTGCCAGCAGCGTAGAAATCTTGGGGGCAGATACGCAGTATTTT
CASSVEILGADTQYF
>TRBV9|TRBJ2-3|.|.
TGTGCCAGCAGCGTAGCCGCGGGACCCACAGATACGCAGTATTTT
CASSVAAGPTDTQYF
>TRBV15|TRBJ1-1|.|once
TGTGCCACCAGCAGAGATTTACAGGGGAACACTGAAGCTTTCTTT
CATSRDLQGNTEAFF
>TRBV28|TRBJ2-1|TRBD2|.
TGTGCCAGCAGGGGACTAGCCTCCTACAATGAGCAGTTCTTC
CASRGLASYNEQFF
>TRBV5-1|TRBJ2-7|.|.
TGCGCCAGCAGCTTGATTCCCCAGGGGCCCTACGAGCAGTACTTC
CASSLIPQGPYEQYF
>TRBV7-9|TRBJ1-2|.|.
TGTGCCAGCAGCCCCCCAGGGCGAAGCGGGGCGACTTTTGCCACCTTC
CASSPPGRSGATFATF
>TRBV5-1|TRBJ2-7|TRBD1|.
TGCGCCAGCAGCTTGGCTCAGGGGGCCTACGAGCAGTACTTC
CASSLAQGAYEQYF
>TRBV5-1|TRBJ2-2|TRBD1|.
TGCGCCAGCAGCTTGCCGGGGCGGGGACAGGACTTCGGGGAGCTGTTTTTT
CASSLPGRGQDFGELFF
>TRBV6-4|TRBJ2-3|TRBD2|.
TGTGCCAGCAGTGACTTGGCTAGCGGTAGCACAGATACGCAGTATTTT
CASSDLASGSTDTQYF
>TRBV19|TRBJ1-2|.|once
TGTGCCAGTAGTACAGGTGGGGGGGCGAACTATGGCTACACCTTC
CASSTGGGANYGYTF
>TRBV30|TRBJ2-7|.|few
TGTGCCTGGAGCCGGGTGGGAAACGAGCAGTACTTC
CAWSRVGNEQYF
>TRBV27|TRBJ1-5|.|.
TGTGCCAGCGGGAGTCGCAATCAGCCCCAGCATTTT
CASGSRNQPQHF
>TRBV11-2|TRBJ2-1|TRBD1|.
TGTGCCAGCAGCTTAGGGGGGACAGGAATTGAGGAGCAGTTCTTC
CASSLGGTGIEEQFF
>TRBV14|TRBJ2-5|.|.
TGTGCCAGCAGCAAGTCAGGACGGATCCAAGAGACCCAGTACTTC
CASSKSGRIQETQYF
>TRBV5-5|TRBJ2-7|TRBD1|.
TGTGCCAGCAGCCAGGGACAGGGACCCTACGAGCAGTACTTC
CASSQGQGPYEQYF
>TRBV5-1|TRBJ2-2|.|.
TGCGCCAGCAGCCCGGCGGCGGGGCATGTCGGGGAGCTGTTTTTT
CASSPAAGHVGELFF
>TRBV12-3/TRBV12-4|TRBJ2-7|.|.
TGTGCCAGCAGTTTTGGCTCCGACTACGAGCAGTACTTC
CASSFGSDYEQYF